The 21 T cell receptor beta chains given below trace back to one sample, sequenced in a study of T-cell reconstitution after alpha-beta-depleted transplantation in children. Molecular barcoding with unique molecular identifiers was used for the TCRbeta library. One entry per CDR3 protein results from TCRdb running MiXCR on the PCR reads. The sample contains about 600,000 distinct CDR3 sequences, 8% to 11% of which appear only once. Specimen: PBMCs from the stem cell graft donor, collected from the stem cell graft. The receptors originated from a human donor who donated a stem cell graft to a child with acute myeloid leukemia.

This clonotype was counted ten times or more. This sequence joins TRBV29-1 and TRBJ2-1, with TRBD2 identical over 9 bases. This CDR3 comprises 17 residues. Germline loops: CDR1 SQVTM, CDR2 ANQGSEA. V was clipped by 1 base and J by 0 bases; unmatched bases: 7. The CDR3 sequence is CSVEGRLAASSYNEQFF. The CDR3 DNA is TGCAGCGTTGAAGGTCGACTAGCGGCCAGCTCCTACAATGAGCAGTTCTTC.

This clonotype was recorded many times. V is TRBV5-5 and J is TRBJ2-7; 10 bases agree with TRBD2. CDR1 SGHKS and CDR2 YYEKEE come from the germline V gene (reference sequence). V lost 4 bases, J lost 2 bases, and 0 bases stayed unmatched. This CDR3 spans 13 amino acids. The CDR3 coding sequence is TGTGCCAGCAGCGGACTAGCGGCCTACGAGCAGTACTTC. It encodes CASSGLAAYEQYF.

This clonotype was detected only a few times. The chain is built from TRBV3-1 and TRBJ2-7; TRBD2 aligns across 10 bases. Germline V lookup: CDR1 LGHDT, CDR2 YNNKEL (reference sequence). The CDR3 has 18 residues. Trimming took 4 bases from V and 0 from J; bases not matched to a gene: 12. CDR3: CASSLKMVTSGYSYEQYF. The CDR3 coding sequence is TGTGCCAGCAGCCTTAAGATGGTGACTAGCGGGTACTCCTACGAGCAGTACTTC.

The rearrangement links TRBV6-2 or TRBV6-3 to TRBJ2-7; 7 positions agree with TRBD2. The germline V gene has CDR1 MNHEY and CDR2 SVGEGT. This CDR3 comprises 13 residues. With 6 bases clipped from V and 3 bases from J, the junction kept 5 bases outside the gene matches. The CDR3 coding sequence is TGTGCCAGCAGCCACTCGGGGGGCTACGAGCAGTACTTC. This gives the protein CASSHSGGYEQYF.

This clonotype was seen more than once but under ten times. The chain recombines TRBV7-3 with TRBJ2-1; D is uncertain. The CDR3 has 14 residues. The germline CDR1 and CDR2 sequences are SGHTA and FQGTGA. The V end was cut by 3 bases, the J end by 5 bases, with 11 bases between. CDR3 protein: CASSLSSQNNEQFF. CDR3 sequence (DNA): TGTGCCAGCAGCTTGTCGAGTCAGAACAATGAGCAGTTCTTC.

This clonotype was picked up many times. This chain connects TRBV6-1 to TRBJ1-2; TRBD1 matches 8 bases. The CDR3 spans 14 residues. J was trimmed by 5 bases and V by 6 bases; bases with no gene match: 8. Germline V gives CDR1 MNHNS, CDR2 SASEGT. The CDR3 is CASSPGQGRYGYTF. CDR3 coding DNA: TGTGCCAGCAGCCCTGGACAGGGCCGATATGGCTACACCTTC.

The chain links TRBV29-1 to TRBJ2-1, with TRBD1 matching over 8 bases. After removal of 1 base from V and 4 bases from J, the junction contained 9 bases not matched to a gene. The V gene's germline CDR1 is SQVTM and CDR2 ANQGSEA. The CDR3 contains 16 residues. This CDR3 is CSVEGGNRGWYNEQFF. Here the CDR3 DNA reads TGCAGCGTTGAAGGTGGCAACAGGGGGTGGTACAATGAGCAGTTCTTC.

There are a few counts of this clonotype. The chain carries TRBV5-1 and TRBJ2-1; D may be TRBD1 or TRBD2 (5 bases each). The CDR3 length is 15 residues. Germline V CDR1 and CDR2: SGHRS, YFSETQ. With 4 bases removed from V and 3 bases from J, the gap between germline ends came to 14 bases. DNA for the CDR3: TGCGCCAGCAGCCGGGACGGTACAAACTACAATGAGCAGTTCTTC. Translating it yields CASSRDGTNYNEQFF.

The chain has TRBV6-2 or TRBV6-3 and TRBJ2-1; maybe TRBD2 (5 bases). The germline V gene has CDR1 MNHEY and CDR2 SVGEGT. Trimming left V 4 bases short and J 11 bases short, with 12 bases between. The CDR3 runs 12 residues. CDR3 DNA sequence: TGTGCCAGCAGTTCCATAGCGACGAAGCAGTTCTTC. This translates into CASSSIATKQFF.

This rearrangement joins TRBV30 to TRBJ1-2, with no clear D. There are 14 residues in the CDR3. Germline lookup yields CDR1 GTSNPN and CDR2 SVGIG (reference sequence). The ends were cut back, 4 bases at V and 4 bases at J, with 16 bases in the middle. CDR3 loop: CAWNPSSTSYGYTF. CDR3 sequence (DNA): TGTGCCTGGAACCCCTCGTCGACGTCCTATGGCTACACCTTC.

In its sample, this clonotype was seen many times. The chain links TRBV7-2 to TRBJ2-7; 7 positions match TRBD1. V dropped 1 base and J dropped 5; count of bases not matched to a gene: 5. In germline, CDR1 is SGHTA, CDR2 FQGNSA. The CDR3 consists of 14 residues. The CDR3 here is CASSLVQGIDEQYF. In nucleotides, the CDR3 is TGTGCCAGCAGCTTAGTACAGGGGATCGACGAGCAGTACTTC.

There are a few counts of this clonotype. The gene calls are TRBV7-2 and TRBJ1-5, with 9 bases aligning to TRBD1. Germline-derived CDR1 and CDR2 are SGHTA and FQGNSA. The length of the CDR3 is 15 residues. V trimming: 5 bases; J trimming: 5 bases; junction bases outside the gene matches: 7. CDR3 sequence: CASSLGTGRDQPQHF. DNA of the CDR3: TGTGCCAGCAGCCTCGGGACAGGGAGGGATCAGCCCCAGCATTTT.

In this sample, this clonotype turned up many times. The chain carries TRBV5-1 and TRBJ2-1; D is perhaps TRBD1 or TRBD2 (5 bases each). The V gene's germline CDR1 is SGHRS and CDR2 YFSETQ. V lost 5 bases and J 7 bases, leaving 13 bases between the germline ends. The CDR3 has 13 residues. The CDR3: CASRRDDLNEQFF. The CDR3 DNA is TGCGCCAGCAGGAGGGACGATCTTAATGAGCAGTTCTTC.

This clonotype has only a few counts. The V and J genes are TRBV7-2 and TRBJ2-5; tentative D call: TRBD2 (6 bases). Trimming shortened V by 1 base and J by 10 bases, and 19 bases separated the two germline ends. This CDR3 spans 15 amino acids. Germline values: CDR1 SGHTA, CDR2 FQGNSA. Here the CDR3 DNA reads TGTGCCAGCAGCTTAGGGGAGGCTCCTAGGGGAGACCAGTACTTC. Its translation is CASSLGEAPRGDQYF. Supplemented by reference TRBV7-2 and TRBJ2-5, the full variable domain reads GAGVSQSPSNKVTEKGKDVELRCDPISGHTALYWYRQSLGQGLEFLIYFQGNSAPDKSGLPSDRFSAERTGGSVSTLTIQRTQQEDSAVYLCASSLGEAPRGDQYFGPGTRLLVL.

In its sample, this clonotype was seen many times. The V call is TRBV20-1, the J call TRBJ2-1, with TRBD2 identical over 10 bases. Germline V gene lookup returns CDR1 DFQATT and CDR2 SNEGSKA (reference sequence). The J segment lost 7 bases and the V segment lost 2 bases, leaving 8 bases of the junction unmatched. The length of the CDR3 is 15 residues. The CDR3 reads CSARKAGGPGNEQFF. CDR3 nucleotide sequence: TGCAGTGCTAGAAAAGCGGGAGGGCCCGGGAATGAGCAGTTCTTC.

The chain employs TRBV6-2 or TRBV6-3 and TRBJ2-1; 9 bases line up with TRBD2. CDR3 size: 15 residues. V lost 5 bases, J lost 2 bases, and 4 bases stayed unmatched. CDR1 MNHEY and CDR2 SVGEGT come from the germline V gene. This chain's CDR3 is CASSPERGAYNEQFF. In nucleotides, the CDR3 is TGTGCCAGCAGTCCGGAGCGGGGGGCCTACAATGAGCAGTTCTTC.

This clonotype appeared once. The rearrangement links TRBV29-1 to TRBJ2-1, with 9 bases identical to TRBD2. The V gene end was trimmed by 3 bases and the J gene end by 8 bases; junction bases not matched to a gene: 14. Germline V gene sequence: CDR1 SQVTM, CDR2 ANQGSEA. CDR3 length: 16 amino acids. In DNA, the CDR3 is TGCAGCGTTGAGTCGGGTAGCGGGAGTTTTCTGGATGAGCAGTTCTTC. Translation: CSVESGSGSFLDEQFF.

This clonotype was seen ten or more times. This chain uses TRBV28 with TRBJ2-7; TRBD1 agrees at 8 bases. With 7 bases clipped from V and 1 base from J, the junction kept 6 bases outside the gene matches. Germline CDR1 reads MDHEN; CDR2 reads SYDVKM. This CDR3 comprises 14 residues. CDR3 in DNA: TGTGCCAGCACGGACAGGGAACTATCCTACGAGCAGTACTTC. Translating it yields CASTDRELSYEQYF.

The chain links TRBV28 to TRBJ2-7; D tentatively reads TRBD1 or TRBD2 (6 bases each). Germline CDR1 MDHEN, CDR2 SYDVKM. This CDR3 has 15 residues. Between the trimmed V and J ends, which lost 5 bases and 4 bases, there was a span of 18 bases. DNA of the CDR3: TGTGCCAGCAGTGGGGAGGACAGCTCGAGGTACGAGCAGTACTTC. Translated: CASSGEDSSRYEQYF.

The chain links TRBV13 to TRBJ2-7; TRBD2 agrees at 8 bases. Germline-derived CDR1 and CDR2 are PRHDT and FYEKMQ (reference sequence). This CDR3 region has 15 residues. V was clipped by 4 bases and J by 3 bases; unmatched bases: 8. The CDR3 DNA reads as TGTGCCAGCAGCTCCCTCCGGGAGGGGGTCTACGAGCAGTACTTC. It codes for CASSSLREGVYEQYF.

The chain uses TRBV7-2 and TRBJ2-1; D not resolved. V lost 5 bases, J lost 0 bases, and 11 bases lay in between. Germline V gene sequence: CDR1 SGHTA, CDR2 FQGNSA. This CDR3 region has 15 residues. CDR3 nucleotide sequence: TGTGCCAGCAGCCCGTCGGCTAGCTCCTACAATGAGCAGTTCTTC. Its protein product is CASSPSASSYNEQFF.